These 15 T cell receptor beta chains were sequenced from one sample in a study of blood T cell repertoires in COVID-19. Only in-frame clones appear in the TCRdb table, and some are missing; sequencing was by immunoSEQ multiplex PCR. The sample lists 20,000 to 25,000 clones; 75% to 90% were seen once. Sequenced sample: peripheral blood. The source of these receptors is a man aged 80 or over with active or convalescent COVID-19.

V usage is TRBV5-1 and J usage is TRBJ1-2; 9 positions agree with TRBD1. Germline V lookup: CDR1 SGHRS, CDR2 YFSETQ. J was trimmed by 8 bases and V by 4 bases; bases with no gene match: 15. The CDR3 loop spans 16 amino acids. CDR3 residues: CASSPTASQGAGGYTF. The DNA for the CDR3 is TGCGCCAGCAGCCCCACTGCCTCACAGGGGGCTGGGGGCTACACCTTC.

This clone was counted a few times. As DNA, the CDR3 is TGCGCCAGCCAGGACAGGGCCGATACGCAGTATTTT. Protein: CASQDRADTQYF. The V call is TRBV5-1, the J call TRBJ2-3, with TRBD1 matching over 8 bases. Unmatched junction bases numbered 4, after V lost 7 bases and J lost 6 bases. Germline loops: CDR1 SGHRS, CDR2 YFSETQ. The CDR3 has 12 residues.

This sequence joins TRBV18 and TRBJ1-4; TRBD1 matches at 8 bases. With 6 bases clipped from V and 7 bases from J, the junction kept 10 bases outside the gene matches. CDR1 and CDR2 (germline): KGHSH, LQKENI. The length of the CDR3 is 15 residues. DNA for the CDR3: TGTGCCAGCTCCGCTGACGGGACAGGTAGTGAAAAACTGTTTTTT. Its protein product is CASSADGTGSEKLFF.

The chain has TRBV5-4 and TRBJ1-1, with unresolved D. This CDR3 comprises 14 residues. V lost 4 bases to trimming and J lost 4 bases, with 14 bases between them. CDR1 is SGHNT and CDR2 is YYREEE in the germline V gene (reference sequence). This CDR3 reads CASSQGGRVTEAFF. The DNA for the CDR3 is TGTGCCAGCAGCCAAGGAGGGAGAGTCACTGAAGCTTTCTTT.

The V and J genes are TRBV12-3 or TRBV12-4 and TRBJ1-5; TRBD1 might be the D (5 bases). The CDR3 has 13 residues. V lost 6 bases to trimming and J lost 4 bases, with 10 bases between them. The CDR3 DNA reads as TGTGCCAGCAGGCGGGACGGGAATCAGCCCCAGCATTTT. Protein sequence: CASRRDGNQPQHF.

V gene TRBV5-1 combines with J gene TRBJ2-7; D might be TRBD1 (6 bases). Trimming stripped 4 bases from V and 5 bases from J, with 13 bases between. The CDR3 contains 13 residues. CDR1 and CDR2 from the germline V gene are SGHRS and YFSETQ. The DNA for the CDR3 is TGCGCCAGCAGCAAGCTGGGGGCCCACGAGCAGTACTTC. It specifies CASSKLGAHEQYF. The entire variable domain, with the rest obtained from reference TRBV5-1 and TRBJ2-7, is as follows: KAGVTQTPRYLIKTRGQQVTLSCSPISGHRSVSWYQQTPGQGLQFLFEYFSETQRNKGNFPGRFSGRQFSNSRSEMNVSTLELGDSALYLCASSKLGAHEQYFGPGTRLTVT.

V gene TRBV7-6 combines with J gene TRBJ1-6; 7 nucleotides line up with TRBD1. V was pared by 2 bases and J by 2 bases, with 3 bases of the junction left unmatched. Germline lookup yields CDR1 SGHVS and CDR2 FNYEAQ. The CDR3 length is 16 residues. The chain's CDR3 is CASSLQGQPYNSPLHF. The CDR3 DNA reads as TGTGCCAGCAGCTTACAGGGACAGCCCTATAATTCACCCCTCCACTTT.

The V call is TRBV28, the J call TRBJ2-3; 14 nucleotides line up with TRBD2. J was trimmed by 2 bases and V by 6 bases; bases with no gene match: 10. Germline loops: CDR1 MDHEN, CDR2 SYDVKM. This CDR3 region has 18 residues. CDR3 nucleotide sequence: TGTGCCAGCAGCTCCCCGGGACTAGCGGGGGCCTACACAGATACGCAGTATTTT. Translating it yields CASSSPGLAGAYTDTQYF.

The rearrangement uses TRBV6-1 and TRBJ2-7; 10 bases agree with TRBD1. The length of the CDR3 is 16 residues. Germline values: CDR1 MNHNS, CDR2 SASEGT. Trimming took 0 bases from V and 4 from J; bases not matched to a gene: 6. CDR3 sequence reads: CASSEAGTGVMYEQYF. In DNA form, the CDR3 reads TGTGCCAGCAGTGAAGCCGGGACAGGGGTGATGTACGAGCAGTACTTC.

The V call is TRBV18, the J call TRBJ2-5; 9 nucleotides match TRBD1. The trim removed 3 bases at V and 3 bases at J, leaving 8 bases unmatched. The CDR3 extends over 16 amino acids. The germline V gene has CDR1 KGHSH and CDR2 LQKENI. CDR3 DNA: TGTGCCAGCTCACCCTTCCGGAGACAGGGGGAAGAGACCCAGTACTTC. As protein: CASSPFRRQGEETQYF. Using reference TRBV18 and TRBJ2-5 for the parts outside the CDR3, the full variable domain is NAGVMQNPRHLVRRRGQEARLRCSPMKGHSHVYWYRQLPEEGLKFMVYLQKENIIDESGMPKERFSAEFPKEGPSILRIQQVVRGDSAAYFCASSPFRRQGEETQYFGPGTRLLVL.

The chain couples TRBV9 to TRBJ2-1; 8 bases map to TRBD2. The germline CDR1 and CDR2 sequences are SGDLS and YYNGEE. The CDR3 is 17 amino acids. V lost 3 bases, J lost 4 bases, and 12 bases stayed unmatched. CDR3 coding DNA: TGTGCCAGCAGCGACGGGACTAGGGGTCTCACTTACAATGAGCAGTTCTTC. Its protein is CASSDGTRGLTYNEQFF.

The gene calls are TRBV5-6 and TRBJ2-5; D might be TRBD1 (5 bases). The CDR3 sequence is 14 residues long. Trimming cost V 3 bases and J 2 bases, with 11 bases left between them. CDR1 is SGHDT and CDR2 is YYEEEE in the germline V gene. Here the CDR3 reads CASSWQGTQETQYF. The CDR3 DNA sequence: TGTGCCAGCAGCTGGCAGGGTACACAAGAGACCCAGTACTTC.

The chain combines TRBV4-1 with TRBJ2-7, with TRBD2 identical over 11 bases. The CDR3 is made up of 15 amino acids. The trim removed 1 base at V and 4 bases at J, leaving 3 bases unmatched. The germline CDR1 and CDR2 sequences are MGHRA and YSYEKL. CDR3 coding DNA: TGCGCCAGCAGCCAAGGACTAGCGGGGCCGTACGAGCAGTACTTC. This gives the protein CASSQGLAGPYEQYF.

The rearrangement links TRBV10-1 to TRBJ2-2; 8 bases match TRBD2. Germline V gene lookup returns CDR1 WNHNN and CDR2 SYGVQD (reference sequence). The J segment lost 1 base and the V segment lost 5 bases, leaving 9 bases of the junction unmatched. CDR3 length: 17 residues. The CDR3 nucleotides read TGCGCCAGCAGTCCCCCATTAGCGGGATGGAACACCGGGGAGCTGTTTTTT. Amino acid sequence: CASSPPLAGWNTGELFF.

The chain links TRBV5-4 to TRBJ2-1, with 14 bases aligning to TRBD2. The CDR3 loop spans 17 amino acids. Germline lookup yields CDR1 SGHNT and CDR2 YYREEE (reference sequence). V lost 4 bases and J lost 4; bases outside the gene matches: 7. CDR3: CASSTDGLAGGYNEQFF. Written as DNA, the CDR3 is TGTGCCAGCAGCACGGACGGACTAGCGGGGGGATACAATGAGCAGTTCTTC.